The 11 T cell receptor beta chains listed next were all sequenced from one sample in a study of T cells in Graves' hyperthyroidism and ophthalmopathy. RNA transcripts yielded amplified TCR beta CDR3 regions. The TCR CDR3 first-round RT-PCR relied on the HTBI primer set. TCRdb re-derived calls from the multiplex PCR reads in MiXCR, one entry per CDR3 protein. The sample has 650,000 to 750,000 distinct CDR3 sequences; 14% are singletons. Input material: blood. All receptors derive from a woman under 30 with Graves' hyperthyroidism.

Note on this clonotype: Mismatch with germline at one junction end may stem from a read error. This chain uses TRBV7-3 with TRBJ2-1, with 11 positions matching TRBD2. The length of the CDR3 is 14 residues. Per germline, CDR1 SGHTA and CDR2 FQGTGA. The CDR3 here is CARSVGLADNEQFF. CDR3 sequence (DNA): TGTGCCCGCAGTGTGGGACTAGCGGACAATGAGCAGTTCTTC. The complete variable domain, with remaining parts taken from reference TRBV7-3 and TRBJ2-1, reads GAGVSQTPSNKVTEKGKYVELRCDPISGHTALYWYRQSLGQGPEFLIYFQGTGAADDSGLPNDRFFAVRPEGSVSTLKIQRTERGDSAVYLCARSVGLADNEQFFGPGTRLTVL.

This clonotype was seen ten or more times. This rearrangement joins TRBV5-1 to TRBJ2-7; either TRBD1 or TRBD2 may supply D (5 bases each). The CDR3 runs 13 residues. The germline V gene encodes CDR1 SGHRS and CDR2 YFSETQ. The ends were cut back, 5 bases at V and 5 bases at J, with 14 bases in the middle. CDR3 residues: CASSYRDAHEQYF. The CDR3 DNA reads TGCGCCAGCAGTTACCGGGACGCTCACGAGCAGTACTTC.

V gene TRBV12-5 combines with J gene TRBJ2-1; 14 bases map to TRBD2. The J call may be in error: the DNA end matches TRBJ2-7 better. This CDR3 has 21 residues. The germline V gene has CDR1 LGHNT and CDR2 FRNRAP. CDR3 bases: TGTGCTAGTGGTTTGGAATTGGGAGGGACTAGCGGGAGAAACGTCTACAATGAGCAGTACTTC. It specifies CASGLELGGTSGRNVYNEQYF.

The rearrangement uses TRBV6-2 or TRBV6-3 and TRBJ2-1; D is ambiguous. There are 12 residues in the CDR3. The germline V and J ends were trimmed by 1 base and 10 bases, with 8 bases remaining between them. Germline CDR1 is MNHEY and CDR2 is SVGEGT. CDR3 loop: CASSYFTYEQFF. Here the CDR3 DNA reads TGTGCCAGCAGTTACTTCACCTACGAGCAGTTCTTC.

This clonotype was detected ten times or more. The chain carries TRBV12-3 or TRBV12-4 and TRBJ2-6; D gene uncertain. This CDR3 spans 14 amino acids. Trimming cost V 6 bases and J 2 bases, with 8 bases left between them. The CDR3, as DNA: TGTGCCAGCAGACCTTCGGCTGGGGCCAACGTCCTGACTTTC. Its translation: CASRPSAGANVLTF.

V gene TRBV4-1 combines with J gene TRBJ1-1, with D uncertain. Germline CDR1 is MGHRA and CDR2 is YSYEKL. The CDR3 length is 13 residues. Trimming took 4 bases from V and 7 from J, leaving 13 bases between them. As DNA, the CDR3 is TGCGCCAGCAGCCTCGGACGGCCGATTGAAGCTTTCTTT. Translating it yields CASSLGRPIEAFF.

The rearrangement joins TRBV10-3 to TRBJ1-6; the D gene is possibly TRBD1 (6 bases). The germline V and J ends were trimmed by 6 bases and 10 bases, with 13 bases remaining between them. The CDR3 is 13 residues long. Germline V gives CDR1 ENHRY, CDR2 SYGVKD. The CDR3 DNA reads as TGTGCCATCAGAGGGGGGGCCGGGTCACCCCTCCACTTT. This translates into CAIRGGAGSPLHF.

There are a few counts of this clonotype. Germline and junction disagree at one end, which may indicate a read error. J is TRBJ1-1 and V is TRBV2; D remains ambiguous. Germline CDR1 and CDR2: SNHLY and FYNNEI. This CDR3 is built from 14 residues. The CDR3 loop reads CASSTDGRNAEAFF. The CDR3 nucleotides are TGTGCCAGCAGTACGGATGGGAGGAACGCTGAAGCTTTCTTT. The full variable domain, with the rest looked up from reference TRBV2 and TRBJ1-1, is EPEVTQTPSHQVTQMGQEVILRCVPISNHLYFYWYRQILGQKVEFLVSFYNNEISEKSEIFDDQFSVERPDGSNFTLKIRSTKLEDSAMYFCASSTDGRNAEAFFGQGTRLTVV.

This clonotype was counted at least ten times. The rearrangement links TRBV7-9 to TRBJ2-1; D is unresolved. The CDR3 has 12 amino acids. V was cut by 8 bases and J by 10 bases, with 15 bases left in between. Per germline, CDR1 SEHNR and CDR2 FQNEAQ (reference sequence). The CDR3 sequence is CASVGMRSEQFF. The CDR3 region has the DNA TGTGCCAGCGTAGGAATGCGGAGCGAGCAGTTCTTC.

This clonotype was seen at least ten times. The chain recombines TRBV4-1 with TRBJ1-1; the D gene is possibly TRBD1 (5 bases). The CDR3 totals 14 residues. The germline V gene encodes CDR1 MGHRA and CDR2 YSYEKL. The V and J ends lost 4 bases and 1 base respectively, with 10 bases between them. The CDR3 is CASSLPQGNTEAFF. DNA for the CDR3: TGCGCCAGCAGCCTCCCCCAGGGGAACACTGAAGCTTTCTTT.

This clonotype occurred a few times. A read error is possible here, since a much larger clone lies one base away. The chain employs TRBV28 and TRBJ2-3; 12 nucleotides align to TRBD2. The CDR3 length is 22 residues. Germline trimming cut 6 bases from V and 6 bases from J; bases unmatched to any gene: 28. The germline gives CDR1 MDHEN, CDR2 SYDVKM. The CDR3 DNA reads TGTGCCAGCAGGGGTCGGGGCACCGTCTCTTTGATCGGGCTAGCGGGAGGGGATACGCAGTATTTT. Protein product: CASRGRGTVSLIGLAGGDTQYF.